The next 21 T cell receptor beta chains were all read from a single sample in a study of human T cells and chemical hapten exposure. TCRdb recomputed calls from the RACE reads with MiXCR, one row per CDR3 protein. Of roughly 120,000 distinct CDR3 sequences detected, 9% to 14% appear once; the ten largest clones hold around 1.4%. The time point was: patch test 1, 2 weeks after DPC sensitization. As to treatment: therapeutic diphenylcyclopropenone sensitization with weekly scalp DPC. The sample here was whole blood, taken in connection with sensitization to the hapten diphenylcyclopropenone (DPC). The receptors were sampled from a woman in her 50s with alopecia areata. Some clones in this sample may be carry-over from other donors' samples.

This chain links TRBV6-6 with TRBJ2-3; 8 nucleotides align to TRBD2. V lost 6 bases, J lost 4 bases, and 6 bases stayed unmatched. The CDR3 is 14 amino acids. Germline CDR1 and CDR2: MNHNY and SVGAGI (reference sequence). CDR3: CASRRGAGSDTQYF. As DNA, the CDR3 is TGTGCCAGCAGGCGGGGGGCAGGATCAGATACGCAGTATTTT.

The DNA for the CDR3 is TGTGCCAGCAGCTTAGTTCTCACAGGAACCTACGAGCAGTACTTC. It yields the protein CASSLVLTGTYEQYF. The chain has TRBV7-2 and TRBJ2-7; D is possibly TRBD1 (5 bases). This CDR3 is 15 amino acids long. Germline assignment: CDR1 SGHTA and CDR2 FQGNSA. Trimming removed 1 base at V and 2 bases at J, with 12 bases between. Full variable domain (missing parts from reference TRBV7-2 and TRBJ2-7): GAGVSQSPSNKVTEKGKDVELRCDPISGHTALYWYRQSLGQGLEFLIYFQGNSAPDKSGLPSDRFSAERTGGSVSTLTIQRTQQEDSAVYLCASSLVLTGTYEQYFGPGTRLTVT.

CDR3 sequence (DNA): TGTGCCATCAGTGACACCGGACGCCCGAACACTGAAGCTTTCTTT. Protein sequence: CAISDTGRPNTEAFF. The chain carries TRBV10-3 and TRBJ1-1; the D is unclear. The germline V gene encodes CDR1 ENHRY and CDR2 SYGVKD. This CDR3 comprises 15 residues. V lost 3 bases and J 1 base, leaving 12 bases between the germline ends.

This clonotype was recorded at least ten times. The chain recombines TRBV7-6 with TRBJ2-3, with D tentatively TRBD2 (6 bases). Trimming stripped 1 base from V and 5 bases from J, with 7 bases between. Germline V gives CDR1 SGHVS, CDR2 FNYEAQ. The CDR3 totals 13 residues. The CDR3 reads CASSLVEGDTQYF. For the CDR3, the DNA is TGTGCCAGCAGCTTAGTGGAGGGAGATACGCAGTATTTT.

This clonotype was counted only a few times. This chain uses TRBV28 with TRBJ1-2; D uncertain. There are 12 residues in the CDR3. Germline V gene sequence: CDR1 MDHEN, CDR2 SYDVKM. Trimming removed 4 bases from V and 2 bases from J, with 5 bases in between. CDR3 amino acids: CASSSTNYGYTF. CDR3 DNA: TGTGCCAGCAGTTCGACAAACTATGGCTACACCTTC.

This clonotype was observed at least ten times. This chain joins TRBV10-2 and TRBJ2-7; 8 bases line up with TRBD1. The CDR3 has 16 residues. With V trimmed by 3 bases and J by 2 bases, 9 bases remained unmatched. Germline CDR1 is WSHSY and CDR2 is SAAADI. DNA for the CDR3: TGCGCCAGCAGTGATGAGGTAGGACAGGGAACCTACGAGCAGTACTTC. Translating it yields CASSDEVGQGTYEQYF.

In this sample, this clonotype turned up a few times. J is TRBJ2-7 and V is TRBV4-3, with 10 bases lining up with TRBD2. V was pared by 0 bases and J by 2 bases, with 1 base of the junction left unmatched. The CDR3 covers 15 residues. CDR1 is LGHNA, CDR2 YSLEER, per germline. The CDR3 spells CASSQDSGGAYEQYF. The CDR3 DNA sequence: TGCGCCAGCAGCCAAGACAGCGGGGGGGCCTACGAGCAGTACTTC.

This clonotype was observed at least ten times. The chain links TRBV27 to TRBJ1-1; no clear D. The CDR3 loop spans 13 amino acids. The germline gives CDR1 MNHEY, CDR2 SMNVEV (reference sequence). Between the trimmed V and J ends, which lost 5 bases and 0 bases, there was a span of 7 bases. CDR3 sequence: CASSPRMNTEAFF. The CDR3, as DNA: TGTGCCAGCAGTCCGCGGATGAACACTGAAGCTTTCTTT.

This clonotype was seen at least ten times. Written as DNA, the CDR3 is TGTGCCAGCAGTTCGACAGGGGGAGGGGCTTTCTTT. Its translation: CASSSTGGGAFF. This sequence joins TRBV7-6 and TRBJ1-1; 9 bases are shared with TRBD1. The junction had 7 bases not matched to a gene; V was cut back by 6 bases and J by 11 bases. The CDR3 loop spans 12 amino acids. Germline V gene lookup returns CDR1 SGHVS and CDR2 FNYEAQ.

The chain uses TRBV20-1 and TRBJ1-1, with D maybe TRBD1 (6 bases). CDR1 DFQATT and CDR2 SNEGSKA come from the germline V gene (reference sequence). V was shortened by 0 bases and J by 6 bases, with 14 bases between the two germline ends. The CDR3 sequence is 14 residues long. The CDR3 DNA follows: TGCAGTGCTAGAGATTCGGCCGAGGGGGCTGAAGCTTTCTTT. The encoded protein is CSARDSAEGAEAFF.

This clonotype was observed a few times. The V gene is TRBV2, the J gene TRBJ2-1; TRBD2 is a possible D gene (6 bases). Germline loops: CDR1 SNHLY, CDR2 FYNNEI. The V gene lost 4 bases and the J gene lost 6 bases, with 13 bases spanning the gap. The length of the CDR3 is 14 residues. The CDR3 DNA sequence: TGTGCCAGCAGTGCGCTAGCGCTTCGCAATGAGCAGTTCTTC. It specifies CASSALALRNEQFF.

This clonotype showed up many times. This rearrangement joins TRBV5-1 to TRBJ2-2, with 12 bases matching TRBD1. V gave up 3 bases and J gave up 0 bases; unmatched junction bases: 6. Per the germline V gene, CDR1 is SGHRS and CDR2 is YFSETQ. CDR3 size: 18 residues. This chain's CDR3 is CASSSTGQGAANTGELFF. The DNA of the CDR3 is TGCGCCAGCAGCTCAACGGGACAGGGGGCTGCGAACACCGGGGAGCTGTTTTTT.

This clonotype was counted at least ten times. The rearrangement joins TRBV7-9 to TRBJ1-1; TRBD1 is a possible D gene (6 bases). CDR3 length equals 15 residues. Germline V gene lookup returns CDR1 SEHNR and CDR2 FQNEAQ (reference sequence). V lost 6 bases, J lost 0 bases, and 14 bases lay in between. The CDR3 DNA sequence: TGTGCCAGCAGTTCAACAGGGAGCTTGAACACTGAAGCTTTCTTT. Translated: CASSSTGSLNTEAFF.

The rearrangement uses TRBV20-1 and TRBJ2-1; 7 positions agree with TRBD1. This CDR3 contains 15 residues. With 5 bases clipped from V and 0 bases from J, the junction kept 7 bases outside the gene matches. Germline V CDR1 and CDR2: DFQATT, SNEGSKA (reference sequence). DNA of the CDR3: TGCAGTGCTTCATCACAGGGGAACTCCTACAATGAGCAGTTCTTC. This translates into CSASSQGNSYNEQFF.

This clonotype was recorded at least ten times. CDR3 in amino acids: CASSRDWRNEQFF. The CDR3 nucleotides are TGTGCCAGCAGTCGGGACTGGAGAAATGAGCAGTTCTTC. The chain joins TRBV2 to TRBJ2-1, with D possibly being TRBD2 (6 bases). The CDR3 runs 13 residues. Trimming cost V 5 bases and J 7 bases, with 12 bases left between them. Per the germline V gene, CDR1 is SNHLY and CDR2 is FYNNEI.

This clonotype was seen ten or more times. The chain combines TRBV7-6 with TRBJ1-5, with no clear D. Germline assignment: CDR1 SGHVS and CDR2 FNYEAQ. Trimming left V 5 bases short and J 5 bases short, with 10 bases between. This CDR3 comprises 13 residues. CDR3 amino acids: CASSRHSDQPQHF. The CDR3 DNA reads as TGTGCCAGCAGCCGGCACAGCGATCAGCCCCAGCATTTT.

This sequence joins TRBV6-5 and TRBJ2-5, with 8 bases matching TRBD1. Germline CDR1 MNHEY, CDR2 SVGAGI. Unmatched junction bases numbered 9, after V lost 7 bases and J lost 5 bases. The CDR3 has 14 amino acids. CDR3 nucleotide sequence: TGTGCCAGCAAAAGTCAGGGGGCATGGGAGACCCAGTACTTC. It codes for CASKSQGAWETQYF.

The chain combines TRBV20-1 with TRBJ1-5; D not certain. Germline V gives CDR1 DFQATT, CDR2 SNEGSKA (reference sequence). The CDR3 has 14 residues. V was clipped by 0 bases and J by 4 bases, with 10 bases between them. This CDR3 reads CSARDPAANQPQHF. The CDR3 nucleotides are TGCAGTGCTAGAGATCCGGCAGCGAATCAGCCCCAGCATTTT.

The chain has TRBV7-9 and TRBJ2-7; possibly TRBD1 for D (7 bases). Trimming cost V 5 bases and J 3 bases, with 26 bases left between them. The V gene's germline CDR1 is SEHNR and CDR2 FQNEAQ (reference sequence). The CDR3 runs 18 residues. CDR3 in amino acids: CASSPPGGTASGFYEQYF. CDR3 nucleotides: TGTGCCAGCAGCCCCCCGGGCGGGACAGCGAGTGGGTTCTACGAGCAGTACTTC.

This clonotype was counted between two and nine times. The gene calls are TRBV6-5 and TRBJ1-5; 7 bases are shared with TRBD1. Germline V CDR1 and CDR2: MNHEY, SVGAGI. The CDR3 sequence is 15 residues long. V shed 0 bases, J shed 5 bases, and the junction held 4 bases outside the gene matches. The CDR3 spells CASSYSRTGDQPQHF. DNA for the CDR3: TGTGCCAGCAGTTACTCACGGACAGGTGATCAGCCCCAGCATTTT.

The rearrangement links TRBV6-5 to TRBJ1-1; D uncertain. CDR1 is MNHEY, CDR2 SVGAGI, per germline. The CDR3 runs to 13 residues. V lost 5 bases to trimming and J lost 0 bases, with 7 bases between them. The CDR3 protein is CASSAHLNTEAFF. As DNA, the CDR3 is TGTGCCAGCAGTGCCCACTTGAACACTGAAGCTTTCTTT.